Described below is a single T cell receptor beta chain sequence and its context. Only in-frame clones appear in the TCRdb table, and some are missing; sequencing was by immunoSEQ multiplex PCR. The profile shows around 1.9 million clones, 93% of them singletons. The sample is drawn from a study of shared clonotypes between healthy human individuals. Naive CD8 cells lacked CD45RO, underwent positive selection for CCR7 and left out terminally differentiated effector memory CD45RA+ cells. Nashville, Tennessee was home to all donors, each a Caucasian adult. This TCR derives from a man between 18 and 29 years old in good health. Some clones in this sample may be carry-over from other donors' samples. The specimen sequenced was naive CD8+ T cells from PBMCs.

CDR3 region: CASSSPLRDNYEQYF. The CDR3 DNA reads TGTGCCAGCAGTTCCCCCCTGAGGGACAACTACGAGCAGTACTTC. This chain links TRBV6-5 with TRBJ2-7; perhaps TRBD1 as D (6 bases). V was clipped by 4 bases and J by 3 bases, with 16 bases between them. This CDR3 spans 15 amino acids. CDR1 and CDR2 (germline): MNHEY, SVGAGI.